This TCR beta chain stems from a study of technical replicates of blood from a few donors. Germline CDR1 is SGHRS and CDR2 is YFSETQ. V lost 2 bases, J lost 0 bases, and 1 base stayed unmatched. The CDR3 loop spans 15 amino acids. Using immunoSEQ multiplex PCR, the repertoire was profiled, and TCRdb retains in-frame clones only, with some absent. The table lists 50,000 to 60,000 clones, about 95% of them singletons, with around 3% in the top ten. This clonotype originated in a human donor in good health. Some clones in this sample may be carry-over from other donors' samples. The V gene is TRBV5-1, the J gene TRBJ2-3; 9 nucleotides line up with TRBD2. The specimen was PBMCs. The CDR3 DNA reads TGCGCCAGCAGCTTTAGCGGGGGTAGCACAGATACGCAGTATTTT. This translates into CASSFSGGSTDTQYF.